A selection of T cell receptor beta chains follows, all from one sample in a study of cytomegalovirus exposure and HLA in healthy donors. Here immunoSEQ multiplex PCR was the method, and the copy in TCRdb shows in-frame clones only, minus some. The repertoire holds approximately 110,000 clones, with less than 75% as singletons. What was sequenced was PBMCs. The receptor set was obtained from a man in his forties in good health and CMV-seropositive. Each CDR3 is given with its conserved first and last residue. The order of the fields is J gene, D gene, V gene, clone size, CDR3 protein, CDR3 DNA. The D gene is left open where the match is weak. A row's size may be missing; if present it is once, few, many or a size class.

J: TRBJ2-2; D: TRBD2; V: TRBV19; size: once; CDR3: CASSIPSGPKGLFF; DNA: TGTGCCAGTAGTATTCCTAGCGGCCCAAAGGGGCTGTTTTTT
J: TRBJ2-7; D: TRBD1; V: TRBV2; size: -; CDR3: CASSTGTGVEQYF; DNA: TGTGCCAGCAGCACCGGGACAGGGGTCGAGCAGTACTTC
J: TRBJ2-5; D: -; V: TRBV12-5; size: once; CDR3: CASGPGGASETQYF; DNA: TGTGCTAGTGGTCCCGGAGGGGCCTCAGAGACCCAGTACTTC
J: TRBJ1-1; D: TRBD1; V: TRBV19; size: -; CDR3: CASSMRRDRGTNTEAFF; DNA: TGTGCCAGTAGTATGAGGAGGGACAGGGGAACGAACACTGAAGCTTTCTTT
J: TRBJ2-1; D: TRBD2; V: TRBV6-4; size: few; CDR3: CASSDSSGSSNEQFF; DNA: TGTGCCAGCAGTGACTCAAGCGGGAGCAGTAATGAGCAGTTCTTC
J: TRBJ1-4; D: TRBD1; V: TRBV5-1; size: -; CDR3: CASSLGGLPEKLFF; DNA: TGCGCCAGCAGCTTAGGGGGCCTACCGGAAAAACTGTTTTTT
J: TRBJ2-7; D: TRBD2; V: TRBV6-5; size: -; CDR3: CASSYSGRDYEQYF; DNA: TGTGCCAGCAGTTACAGCGGGAGGGACTACGAGCAGTACTTC
J: TRBJ1-1; D: -; V: TRBV7-9; size: -; CDR3: CASSLRAAEAFF; DNA: TGTGCCAGCAGCTTGCGGGCCGCTGAAGCTTTCTTT
J: TRBJ2-1; D: TRBD2; V: TRBV6-5; size: few; CDR3: CASRASGLGDEQFF; DNA: TGTGCCAGCAGAGCTAGCGGCCTGGGGGATGAGCAGTTCTTC
J: TRBJ1-2; D: TRBD1; V: TRBV5-1; size: -; CDR3: CASSAWGQGNYGYTF; DNA: TGCGCCAGCAGCGCCTGGGGACAGGGAAACTATGGCTACACCTTC
J: TRBJ2-2; D: -; V: TRBV30; size: -; CDR3: CARTGSSVGELFF; DNA: TGTGCCAGGACGGGGAGTTCGGTCGGGGAGCTGTTTTTT
J: TRBJ2-7; D: TRBD2; V: TRBV4-3; size: few; CDR3: CASSPGGSGISSYEQYF; DNA: TGCGCCAGCAGCCCAGGAGGTAGCGGGATCAGCTCCTACGAGCAGTACTTC
J: TRBJ2-1; D: TRBD1; V: TRBV4-3; size: -; CDR3: CASSQDVGTGGDEQFF; DNA: TGCGCCAGCAGCCAAGATGTCGGGACAGGGGGCGATGAGCAGTTCTTC
J: TRBJ1-2; D: TRBD1; V: TRBV7-9; size: few; CDR3: CASSREQGWNGYTF; DNA: TGTGCCAGCAGCCGCGAACAGGGGTGGAACGGCTACACCTTC
J: TRBJ2-1; D: -; V: TRBV6-5; size: -; CDR3: CASSYKGNEQFF; DNA: TGTGCCAGCAGTTACAAGGGGAATGAGCAGTTCTTC
J: TRBJ2-1; D: TRBD2; V: TRBV27; size: -; CDR3: CASSPIAGVGEQFF; DNA: TGTGCCAGCAGTCCTATAGCGGGAGTGGGGGAGCAGTTCTTC
J: TRBJ1-2; D: -; V: TRBV25-1; size: -; CDR3: CASSDIGTNYGYTF; DNA: TGTGCCAGCAGTGACATCGGGACAAATTATGGCTACACCTTC
J: TRBJ2-7; D: TRBD1; V: TRBV7-2; size: few; CDR3: CASSPGQGAYEQYF; DNA: TGTGCCAGCAGCCCCGGACAGGGGGCTTACGAGCAGTACTTC
J: TRBJ1-1; D: TRBD1; V: TRBV4-1; size: -; CDR3: CASSQTGATEAFF; DNA: TGCGCCAGCAGCCAGACAGGGGCCACTGAAGCTTTCTTT
J: TRBJ2-5; D: TRBD1; V: TRBV5-4; size: -; CDR3: CASSLTRTGGRETQYF; DNA: TGTGCCAGCAGCTTGACCCGAACAGGGGGCCGAGAGACCCAGTACTTC
J: TRBJ2-2; D: TRBD2; V: TRBV2; size: -; CDR3: CASSAASGYTGELFF; DNA: TGTGCCAGCAGTGCTGCTAGCGGGTACACCGGGGAGCTGTTTTTT
J: TRBJ2-3; D: -; V: TRBV5-1; size: once; CDR3: CASSLAAYPDTQYF; DNA: TGCGCCAGCAGCTTGGCTGCCTACCCAGATACGCAGTATTTT
J: TRBJ2-1; D: TRBD2; V: TRBV5-1; size: -; CDR3: CASSLELAGGNEQFF; DNA: TGCGCCAGCAGCTTGGAACTAGCGGGAGGGAATGAGCAGTTCTTC
J: TRBJ1-5; D: TRBD1; V: TRBV5-1; size: -; CDR3: CASSPTGAEQPQHF; DNA: TGCGCCAGCAGCCCCACAGGGGCAGAGCAGCCCCAGCATTTT
J: TRBJ2-2; D: TRBD1; V: TRBV5-4; size: -; CDR3: CASSFSTGTGNTGELFF; DNA: TGTGCCAGCAGTTTTAGTACCGGGACAGGGAACACCGGGGAGCTGTTTTTT
J: TRBJ1-2; D: -; V: TRBV19; size: -; CDR3: CASTPSAGSNYGYTF; DNA: TGTGCCAGTACCCCCTCTGCGGGCAGTAACTATGGCTACACCTTC
J: TRBJ1-3; D: -; V: TRBV28; size: once; CDR3: CASTIRVFAGNTIYF; DNA: TGTGCCAGCACCATTCGAGTGTTTGCTGGAAACACCATATATTTT
J: TRBJ2-2; D: -; V: TRBV6-5; size: once; CDR3: CASSYTWGQTGELFF; DNA: TGTGCCAGCAGTTATACCTGGGGGCAAACCGGGGAGCTGTTTTTT
J: TRBJ1-4; D: -; V: TRBV6-5; size: -; CDR3: CASSPDRANEKLFF; DNA: TGTGCCAGCAGTCCGGACAGAGCTAATGAAAAACTGTTTTTT
J: TRBJ2-2; D: -; V: TRBV19; size: -; CDR3: CASSMRFTGELFF; DNA: TGTGCCAGTAGTATGCGGTTCACCGGGGAGCTGTTTTTT
J: TRBJ2-1; D: -; V: TRBV6-1; size: few; CDR3: CASNRHVSNEQFF; DNA: TGTGCCAGCAACCGACATGTGTCGAATGAGCAGTTCTTC
J: TRBJ2-3; D: TRBD1; V: TRBV5-1; size: -; CDR3: CASSHDRGTDTQYF; DNA: TGCGCCAGCAGCCACGACAGGGGCACAGATACGCAGTATTTT
J: TRBJ2-1; D: -; V: TRBV29-1; size: -; CDR3: CSVEGWRLGSYNEQFF; DNA: TGCAGCGTTGAAGGGTGGCGGCTAGGATCCTACAATGAGCAGTTCTTC
J: TRBJ2-7; D: -; V: TRBV4-1; size: few; CDR3: CASSQDSGTSPKDEQYF; DNA: TGCGCCAGCAGCCAAGATTCCGGGACTTCCCCCAAAGACGAGCAGTACTTC
J: TRBJ1-6; D: -; V: TRBV5-6; size: -; CDR3: CASSYGTGNSPLHF; DNA: TGTGCCAGCAGCTATGGTACAGGCAATTCACCCCTCCACTTT
J: TRBJ2-5; D: TRBD1; V: TRBV7-8; size: -; CDR3: CASSFGQGETQYF; DNA: TGTGCCAGCAGCTTTGGACAGGGGGAGACCCAGTACTTC
J: TRBJ2-1; D: -; V: TRBV2; size: -; CDR3: CASSRRQVDNEQFF; DNA: TGTGCCAGCAGTCGGAGACAGGTAGACAATGAGCAGTTCTTC
J: TRBJ2-2; D: TRBD1; V: TRBV19; size: -; CDR3: CASRGYTGELFF; DNA: TGTGCCAGCAGGGGGTACACCGGGGAGCTGTTTTTT
J: TRBJ1-2; D: -; V: TRBV7-2; size: -; CDR3: CASSPADTGIYGYTF; DNA: TGTGCCAGCAGCCCGGCGGACACCGGTATCTATGGCTACACCTTC
J: TRBJ1-4; D: -; V: TRBV9; size: -; CDR3: CASSGQGSNEKLFF; DNA: TGTGCCAGCAGCGGTCAGGGGTCTAATGAAAAACTGTTTTTT
J: TRBJ2-7; D: TRBD2; V: TRBV28; size: few; CDR3: CASSPHSTSGGRGREQYF; DNA: TGTGCCAGCAGTCCCCACTCGACTAGCGGGGGGCGGGGTCGGGAGCAGTACTTC
J: TRBJ2-2; D: TRBD1; V: TRBV30; size: -; CDR3: CALPRTGRNTGELFF; DNA: TGTGCCTTACCACGGACAGGGCGGAACACCGGGGAGCTGTTTTTT
J: TRBJ1-5; D: TRBD1; V: TRBV6-5; size: -; CDR3: CASSETGGRNQPQHF; DNA: TGTGCCAGCAGCGAGACAGGGGGGCGCAATCAGCCCCAGCATTTT
J: TRBJ2-1; D: TRBD2; V: TRBV19; size: -; CDR3: CASSHTIAGEYNEQFF; DNA: TGTGCCAGTAGCCACACAATAGCGGGAGAGTACAATGAGCAGTTCTTC
J: TRBJ2-5; D: -; V: TRBV14; size: -; CDR3: CASSLQGRRGETQYF; DNA: TGTGCCAGCAGCCTCCAGGGACGGAGGGGCGAGACCCAGTACTTC
J: TRBJ2-5; D: TRBD2; V: TRBV7-9; size: -; CDR3: CASSLLAGGLEETQYF; DNA: TGTGCCAGCAGCTTATTAGCGGGAGGGTTAGAGGAGACCCAGTACTTC
J: TRBJ1-5; D: TRBD1; V: TRBV30; size: medium-sized; CDR3: CAWSHIGQVTEPQHF; DNA: TGTGCCTGGAGTCACATAGGACAGGTTACTGAGCCCCAGCATTTT
J: TRBJ2-7; D: TRBD1; V: TRBV7-3; size: -; CDR3: CASSPGTGVYEQYF; DNA: TGTGCCAGCAGCCCGGGGACAGGGGTATACGAGCAGTACTTC